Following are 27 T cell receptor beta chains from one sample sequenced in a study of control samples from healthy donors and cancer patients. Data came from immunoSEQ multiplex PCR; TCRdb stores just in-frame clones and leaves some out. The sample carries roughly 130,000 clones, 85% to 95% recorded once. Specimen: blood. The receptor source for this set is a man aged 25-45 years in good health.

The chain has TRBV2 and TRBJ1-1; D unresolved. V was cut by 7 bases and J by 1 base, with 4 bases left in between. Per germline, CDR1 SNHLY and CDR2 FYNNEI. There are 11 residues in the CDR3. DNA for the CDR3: TGTGCCAGCACTGAGAACACTGAAGCTTTCTTT. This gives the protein CASTENTEAFF.

For the CDR3, the DNA is TGTGCCAGCAGCCCCGACGGGAGGTACGAGCAGTACTTC. Its protein is CASSPDGRYEQYF. The chain is built from TRBV14 and TRBJ2-7; 7 nucleotides match TRBD2. Germline V gene data show CDR1 as SGHDN and CDR2 as FVKESK. The CDR3 sequence is 13 residues long. V was clipped by 4 bases and J by 4 bases; unmatched bases: 4.

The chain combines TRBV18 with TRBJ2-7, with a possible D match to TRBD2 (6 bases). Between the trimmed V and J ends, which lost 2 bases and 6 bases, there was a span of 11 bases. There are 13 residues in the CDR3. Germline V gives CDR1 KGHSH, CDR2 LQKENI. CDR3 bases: TGTGCCAGCTCACCATCAGTGGGGGGCGAGCAGTACTTC. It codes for CASSPSVGGEQYF.

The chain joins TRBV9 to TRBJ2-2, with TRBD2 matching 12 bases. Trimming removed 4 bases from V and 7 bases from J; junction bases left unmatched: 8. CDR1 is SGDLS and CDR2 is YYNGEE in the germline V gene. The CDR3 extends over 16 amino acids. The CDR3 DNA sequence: TGTGCCAGCAGCATCTCTAGCGGGGGGGCCCTCGGGGAGCTGTTTTTT. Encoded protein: CASSISSGGALGELFF.

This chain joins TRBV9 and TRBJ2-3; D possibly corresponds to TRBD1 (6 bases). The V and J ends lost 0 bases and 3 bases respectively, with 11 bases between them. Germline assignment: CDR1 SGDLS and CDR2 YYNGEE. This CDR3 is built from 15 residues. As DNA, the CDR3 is TGTGCCAGCAGCGTAGGGTCAGGGGTTACAGATACGCAGTATTTT. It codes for CASSVGSGVTDTQYF. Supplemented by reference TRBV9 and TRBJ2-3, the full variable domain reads DSGVTQTPKHLITATGQRVTLRCSPRSGDLSVYWYQQSLDQGLQFLIQYYNGEERAKGNILERFSAQQFPDLHSELNLSSLELGDSALYFCASSVGSGVTDTQYFGPGTRLTVL.

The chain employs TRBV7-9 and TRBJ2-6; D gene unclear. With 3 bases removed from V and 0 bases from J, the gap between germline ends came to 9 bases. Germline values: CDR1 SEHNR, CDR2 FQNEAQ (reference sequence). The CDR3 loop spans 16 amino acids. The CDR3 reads CASSFSKNSGANVLTF. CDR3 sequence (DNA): TGTGCCAGCAGCTTTTCTAAGAACTCTGGGGCCAACGTCCTGACTTTC.

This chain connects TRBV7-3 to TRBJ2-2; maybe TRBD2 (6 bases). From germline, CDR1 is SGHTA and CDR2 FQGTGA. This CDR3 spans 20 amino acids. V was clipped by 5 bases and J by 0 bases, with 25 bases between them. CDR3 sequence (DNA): TGTGCCAGCAGCCCAATCCGCCCGCTGCGGGGAGTGACGAACACCGGGGAGCTGTTTTTT. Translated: CASSPIRPLRGVTNTGELFF. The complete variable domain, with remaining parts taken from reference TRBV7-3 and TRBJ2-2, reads GAGVSQTPSNKVTEKGKYVELRCDPISGHTALYWYRQSLGQGPEFLIYFQGTGAADDSGLPNDRFFAVRPEGSVSTLKIQRTERGDSAVYLCASSPIRPLRGVTNTGELFFGEGSRLTVL.

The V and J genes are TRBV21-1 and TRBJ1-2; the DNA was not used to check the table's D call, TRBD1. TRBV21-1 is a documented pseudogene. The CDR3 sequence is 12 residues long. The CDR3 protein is CASTGKPYGYTF. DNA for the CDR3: TGTGCCAGCACAGGGAAGCCCTATGGCTACACCTTC.

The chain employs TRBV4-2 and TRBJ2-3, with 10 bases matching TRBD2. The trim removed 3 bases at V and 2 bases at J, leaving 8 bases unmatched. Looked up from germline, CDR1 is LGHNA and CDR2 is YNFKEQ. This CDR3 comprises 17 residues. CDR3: CASSHDSGTSVTDTQYF. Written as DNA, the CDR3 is TGTGCCAGCAGCCATGATTCGGGGACTAGCGTCACAGATACGCAGTATTTT.

The CDR3, as DNA: TGTGCCAGCATGGGGTTTGGAAACACCATATATTTT. Protein sequence: CASMGFGNTIYF. The chain is built from TRBV6-5 and TRBJ1-3; D gene unclear. V was shortened by 7 bases and J by 3 bases, with 7 bases between the two germline ends. The CDR3 runs to 12 residues. Germline-derived CDR1 and CDR2 are MNHEY and SVGAGI.

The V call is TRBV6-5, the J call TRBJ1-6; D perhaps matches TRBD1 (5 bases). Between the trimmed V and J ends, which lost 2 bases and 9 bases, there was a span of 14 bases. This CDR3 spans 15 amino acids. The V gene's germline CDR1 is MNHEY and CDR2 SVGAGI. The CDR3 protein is CASSYEGRGGSPLHF. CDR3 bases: TGTGCCAGCAGTTACGAGGGGAGAGGTGGTTCACCCCTCCACTTT.

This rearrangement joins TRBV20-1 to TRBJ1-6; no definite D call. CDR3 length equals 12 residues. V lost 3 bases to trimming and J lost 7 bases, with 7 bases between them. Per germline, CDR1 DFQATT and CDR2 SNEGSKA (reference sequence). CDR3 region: CSASRQNSPLHF. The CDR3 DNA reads TGCAGTGCTAGTAGGCAGAATTCACCCCTCCACTTT.

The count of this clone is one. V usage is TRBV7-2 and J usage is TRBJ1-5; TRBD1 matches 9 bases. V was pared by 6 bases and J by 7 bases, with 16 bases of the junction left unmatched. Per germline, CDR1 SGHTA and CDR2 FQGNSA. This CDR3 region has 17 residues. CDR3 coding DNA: TGTGCCAGCAGATACATCTCCCGGGACAGGGAGGGCCAGCCCCAGCATTTT. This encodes CASRYISRDREGQPQHF.

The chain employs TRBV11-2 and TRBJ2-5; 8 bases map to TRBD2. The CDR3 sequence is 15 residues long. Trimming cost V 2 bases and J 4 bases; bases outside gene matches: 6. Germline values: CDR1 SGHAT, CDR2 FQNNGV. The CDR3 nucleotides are TGTGCCAGCAGCTTAACGCGGGGGGTTTCAGAGACCCAGTACTTC. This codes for CASSLTRGVSETQYF.

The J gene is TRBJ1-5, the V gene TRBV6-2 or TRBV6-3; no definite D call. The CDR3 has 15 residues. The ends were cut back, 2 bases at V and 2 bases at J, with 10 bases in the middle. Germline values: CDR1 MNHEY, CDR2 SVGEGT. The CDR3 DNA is TGTGCCAGCAGTTACGAGGGATTGGGCAATCAGCCCCAGCATTTT. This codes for CASSYEGLGNQPQHF.

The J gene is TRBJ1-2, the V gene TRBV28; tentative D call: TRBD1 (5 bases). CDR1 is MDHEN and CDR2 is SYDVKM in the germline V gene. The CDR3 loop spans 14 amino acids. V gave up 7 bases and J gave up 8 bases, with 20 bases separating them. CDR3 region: CASTMGPGREGYTF. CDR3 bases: TGTGCCAGCACCATGGGACCGGGAAGGGAAGGCTACACCTTC.

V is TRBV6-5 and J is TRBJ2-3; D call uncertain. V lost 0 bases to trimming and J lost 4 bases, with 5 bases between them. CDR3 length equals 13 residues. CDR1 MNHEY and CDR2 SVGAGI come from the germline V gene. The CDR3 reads CASSYSGSDTQYF. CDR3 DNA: TGTGCCAGCAGTTACTCAGGATCAGATACGCAGTATTTT.

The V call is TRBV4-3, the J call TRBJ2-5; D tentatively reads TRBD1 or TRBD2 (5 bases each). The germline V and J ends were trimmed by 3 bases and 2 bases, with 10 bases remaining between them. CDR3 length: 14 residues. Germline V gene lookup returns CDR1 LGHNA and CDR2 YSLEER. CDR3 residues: CASSHGAGQETQYF. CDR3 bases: TGCGCCAGCAGCCACGGGGCAGGGCAAGAGACCCAGTACTTC.

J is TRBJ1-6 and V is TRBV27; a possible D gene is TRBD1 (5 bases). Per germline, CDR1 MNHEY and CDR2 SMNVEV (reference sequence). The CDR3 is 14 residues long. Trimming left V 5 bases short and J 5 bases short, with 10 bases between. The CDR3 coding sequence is TGTGCCAGCAGTCTGACAGCACATAATTCACCCCTCCACTTT. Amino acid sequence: CASSLTAHNSPLHF.

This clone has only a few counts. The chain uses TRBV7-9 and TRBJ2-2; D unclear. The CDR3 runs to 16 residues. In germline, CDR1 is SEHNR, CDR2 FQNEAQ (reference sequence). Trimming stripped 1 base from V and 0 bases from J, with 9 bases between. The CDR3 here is CASSLEALSNTGELFF. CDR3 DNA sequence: TGTGCCAGCAGCTTAGAGGCGTTATCGAACACCGGGGAGCTGTTTTTT.

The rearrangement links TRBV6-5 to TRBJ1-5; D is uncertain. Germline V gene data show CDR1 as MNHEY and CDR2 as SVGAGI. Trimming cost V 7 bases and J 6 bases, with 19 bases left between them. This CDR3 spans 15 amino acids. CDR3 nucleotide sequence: TGTGCCAGCACCCTGAATGGGGTGTTGGGTCAGCCCCAGCATTTT. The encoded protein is CASTLNGVLGQPQHF.

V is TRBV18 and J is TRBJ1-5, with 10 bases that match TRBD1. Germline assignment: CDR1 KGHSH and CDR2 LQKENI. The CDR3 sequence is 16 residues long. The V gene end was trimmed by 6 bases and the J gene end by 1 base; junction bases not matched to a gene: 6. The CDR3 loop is CASSTGGSGSNQPQHF. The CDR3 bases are TGTGCCAGCTCGACAGGGGGCAGTGGGAGCAATCAGCCCCAGCATTTT.

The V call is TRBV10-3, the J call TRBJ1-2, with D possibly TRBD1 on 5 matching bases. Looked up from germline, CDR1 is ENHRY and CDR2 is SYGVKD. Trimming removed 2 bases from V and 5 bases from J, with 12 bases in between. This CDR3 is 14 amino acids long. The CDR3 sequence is CAISETDSPYGYTF. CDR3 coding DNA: TGTGCCATCAGTGAGACAGACAGCCCTTATGGCTACACCTTC.

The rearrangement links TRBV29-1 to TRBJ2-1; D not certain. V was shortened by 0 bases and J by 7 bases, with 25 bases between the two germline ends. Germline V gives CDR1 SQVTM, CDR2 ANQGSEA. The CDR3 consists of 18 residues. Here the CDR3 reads CSVEDRGRRARHTNEQFF. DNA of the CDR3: TGCAGCGTTGAAGATCGTGGTCGCCGGGCCAGACATACAAATGAGCAGTTCTTC.

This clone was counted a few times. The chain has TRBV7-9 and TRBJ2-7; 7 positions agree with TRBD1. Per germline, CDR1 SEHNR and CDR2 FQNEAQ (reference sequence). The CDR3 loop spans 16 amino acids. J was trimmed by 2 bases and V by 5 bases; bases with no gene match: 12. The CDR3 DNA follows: TGTGCCAGCAGCCGACCCACAGGGGCTCTTACCTACGAGCAGTACTTC. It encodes CASSRPTGALTYEQYF.

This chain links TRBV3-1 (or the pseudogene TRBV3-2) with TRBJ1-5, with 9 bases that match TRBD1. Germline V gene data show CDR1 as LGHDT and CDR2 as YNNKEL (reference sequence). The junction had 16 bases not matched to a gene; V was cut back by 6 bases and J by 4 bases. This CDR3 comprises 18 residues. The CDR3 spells CASRTLPPGQGENQPQHF. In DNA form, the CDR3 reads TGTGCCAGCAGGACACTTCCCCCGGGACAGGGAGAAAATCAGCCCCAGCATTTT.

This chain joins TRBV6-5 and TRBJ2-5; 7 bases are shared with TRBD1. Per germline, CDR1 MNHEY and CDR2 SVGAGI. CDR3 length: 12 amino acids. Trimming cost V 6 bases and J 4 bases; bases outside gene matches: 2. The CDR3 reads CASRSGGETQYF. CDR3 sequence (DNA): TGTGCCAGCAGGTCAGGGGGAGAGACCCAGTACTTC.